The source of this T cell receptor (beta chain) is a study of blood T cell repertoires in COVID-19. Study-level information: The cDNA or gDNA used as material had been derived from T cells, B-cell-depleted T cells, or PBMCs.

In the original workflow: Amplification with reference gene primers provided the estimates of nucleated cell counts. Profiled with immunoSEQ multiplex PCR; TCRdb holds only in-frame clones, not every one. V, J and clone size were drawn from that table, and D and trimming were deduced from the DNA. The sample lists approximately 100,000 clones; 92% were seen once. The clonotype originates from a man aged 50 to 59 with active COVID-19. Source material: peripheral blood.

This CDR3 is CASSFGGKGTEAFF. In DNA, the CDR3 is TGTGCCAGCAGCTTCGGGGGTAAAGGAACTGAAGCTTTCTTT. The chain combines TRBV5-4 with TRBJ1-1, with D possibly being TRBD1 (5 bases). This CDR3 has 14 residues. Germline CDR1 is SGHNT and CDR2 is YYREEE (reference sequence). Trimming took off 2 bases at V and 5 bases at J, with 13 bases between the two ends.